This T cell receptor beta chain was recorded in a study of identifying expanded T cells in peripheral blood. General study results and limits: About 1.2 clones differed between technical replicates, versus around 16 and 19 over time. Approximately 2-week clone count variance significantly increased as total template count grew.

This clone has a handful of counts. Its antigen is not identified. Sequencing used immunoSEQ multiplex PCR; TCRdb keeps in-frame clones, though not all of them. The sample lists approximately 100,000 clones, around 88% occurring once. V was clipped by 5 bases and J by 6 bases; unmatched bases: 4. Germline lookup yields CDR1 SEHNR and CDR2 FQNEAQ (reference sequence). The CDR3 is 14 residues long. No infections or other immune events were documented during collection. The rearrangement joins TRBV7-9 to TRBJ1-4, with 9 bases fitting TRBD1. The clonotype was recovered from a person aged 18 to 69 in good health. The specimen sequenced was blood. The CDR3 nucleotides are TGTGCCAGCAGCACCAGGACAGGGGATGAAAAACTGTTTTTT. Translation gives CASSTRTGDEKLFF. Variable domain in full (rest from reference TRBV7-9 and TRBJ1-4): DTGVSQNPRHKITKRGQNVTFRCDPISEHNRLYWYRQTLGQGPEFLTYFQNEAQLEKSRLLSDRFSAERPKGSFSTLEIQRTEQGDSAMYLCASSTRTGDEKLFFGSGTQLSVL.